This paragraph covers one TCR beta chain sequence. Its antigen remains unidentified. These data originate in a study of post-analysis software for immune sequencing data. Overall study findings and caveats: Comparison of patients with controls showed five or six TRBV segments more frequent in patients, TRBV5-6, TRBV5-1 and TRBV20-1 among them. Controls had significantly higher normalized Chao1 diversity than multiple sclerosis patients.

The CDR3 covers 14 residues. Trimming left V 4 bases short and J 2 bases short, with 14 bases between. Germline-derived CDR1 and CDR2 are SQVTM and ANQGSEA. Presence of unique molecular identifiers characterized the TCR beta cDNA libraries. Using its own MiXCR run on the PCR reads, TCRdb lists one record per CDR3 protein. The sample has 740,000 or so distinct CDR3 sequences, 53% seen once; the top ten hold 4% to 5.5%. The sequence was collected from a girl aged 10 to 17 with multiple sclerosis. The sample consisted of blood. The gene calls are TRBV29-1 and TRBJ2-5; D not resolved. CDR3 loop: CSVGALLLQETQYF. The CDR3 DNA reads TGCAGCGTTGGGGCCCTACTTCTACAAGAGACCCAGTACTTC.